This T cell receptor (beta chain) was captured in a study of control samples from healthy donors and cancer patients. The CDR3 extends over 14 amino acids. From germline, CDR1 is MDHEN and CDR2 SYDVKM. V was clipped by 6 bases and J by 5 bases, with 13 bases between them. Assay: immunoSEQ multiplex PCR; the TCRdb copy retains only in-frame clones and omits some. The sample records 140,000 or so clones, 75% to 95% being singletons. This clone was counted a single time. The sample comprised blood. The clonotype originates from a young man in good health. V is TRBV28 and J is TRBJ1-4; D is undetermined. CDR3 coding DNA: TGTGCCAGCAGACGTCAGGTACGCAATGAAAAACTGTTTTTT. Its protein product is CASRRQVRNEKLFF.